Listed below are T cell receptor beta chains from one sample, sequenced in a study of blood T cell repertoires in COVID-19. Sequenced by immunoSEQ multiplex PCR; TCRdb stores in-frame clones only, minus some. The sample contains about 140,000 clones, about nine tenths of which appear only once. The sample was peripheral blood. Receptor source: a man between 45 and 60 years old with active or convalescent COVID-19. Both conserved end residues are part of each CDR3. Fields, in order: V gene, clone size, J gene, D gene, CDR3 protein, CDR3 DNA. The D gene is left open where the match is weak. Clone size is shown for a subset of rows, as once, few, many or a class of expanded clone.

TRBV7-9	.	TRBJ2-1	TRBD2	CASSPETSGRANEQFF	TGTGCCAGCAGCCCGGAGACTAGCGGGAGGGCCAATGAGCAGTTCTTC
TRBV28	.	TRBJ1-5	.	CASSLIRGNQPQHF	TGTGCCAGCAGTTTAATCCGGGGCAATCAGCCCCAGCATTTT
TRBV27	.	TRBJ2-5	.	CASSLRGQETQYF	TGTGCCAGCAGTTTGCGGGGTCAAGAGACCCAGTACTTC
TRBV7-9	many	TRBJ2-5	TRBD2	CASSLPNSAGDQETQYF	TGTGCCAGCAGCTTACCCAACTCGGCGGGAGATCAAGAGACCCAGTACTTC
TRBV11-2	.	TRBJ2-7	TRBD1	CASSRDRGDEQYF	TGTGCCAGCAGCCGGGACAGGGGAGACGAGCAGTACTTC
TRBV6-5	.	TRBJ2-3	.	CASSAGGDTQYF	TGTGCCAGCAGCGCCGGGGGAGATACGCAGTATTTT
TRBV6-5	.	TRBJ1-6	.	CASSSRGVLGGSPLHF	TGTGCCAGCAGTTCCCGGGGAGTGTTGGGGGGTTCACCCCTCCACTTT
TRBV11-3	.	TRBJ2-1	.	CASSLSLPSEQFF	TGTGCCAGCAGCTTATCTCTCCCCTCTGAGCAGTTCTTC
TRBV27	.	TRBJ1-4	.	CASSFGRANEKLFF	TGTGCCAGCAGTTTTGGCAGGGCTAATGAAAAACTGTTTTTT
TRBV28	.	TRBJ2-7	.	CASSLQTGEQYF	TGTGCCAGCAGTTTACAGACGGGTGAGCAGTACTTC
TRBV9	.	TRBJ2-5	.	CASTRTGGRETQYF	TGTGCCAGCACCAGAACGGGGGGCCGGGAGACCCAGTACTTC
TRBV7-2	.	TRBJ2-7	TRBD2	CASSSHLGGGRYEQYF	TGTGCCAGCAGCTCCCACCTTGGGGGGGGAAGGTACGAGCAGTACTTC
TRBV25-1	.	TRBJ1-2	TRBD1	CASRKTGEYGYTF	TGTGCCAGCAGGAAGACAGGGGAATATGGCTACACCTTC
TRBV29-1	.	TRBJ2-6	.	CSVLPGSGANVLTF	TGCAGCGTCCTCCCAGGCTCCGGGGCCAACGTCCTGACTTTC
TRBV27	.	TRBJ1-1	.	CASSYRANTEAFF	TGTGCCAGCAGTTACAGGGCCAACACTGAAGCTTTCTTT
TRBV25-1	.	TRBJ1-1	TRBD1	CASSEPGTANTEAFF	TGTGCCAGCAGTGAACCCGGGACAGCGAACACTGAAGCTTTCTTT
TRBV9	.	TRBJ2-7	TRBD2	CASTGLRVTSGSQTAYEQYF	TGTGCCAGCACGGGGCTTAGGGTGACTAGCGGGAGTCAAACCGCCTACGAGCAGTACTTC